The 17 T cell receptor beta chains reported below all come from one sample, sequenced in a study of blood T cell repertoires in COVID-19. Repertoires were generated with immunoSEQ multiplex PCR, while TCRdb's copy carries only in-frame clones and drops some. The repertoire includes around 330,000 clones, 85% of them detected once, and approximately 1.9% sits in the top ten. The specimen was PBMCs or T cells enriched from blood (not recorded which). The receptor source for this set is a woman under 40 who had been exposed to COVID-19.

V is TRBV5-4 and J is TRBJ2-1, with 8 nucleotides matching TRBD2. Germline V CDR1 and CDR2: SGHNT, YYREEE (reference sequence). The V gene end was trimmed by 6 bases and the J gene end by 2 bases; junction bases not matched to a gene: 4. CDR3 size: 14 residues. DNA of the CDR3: TGTGCCAGCATGCCGGGAGGGGCCTACAATGAGCAGTTCTTC. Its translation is CASMPGGAYNEQFF.

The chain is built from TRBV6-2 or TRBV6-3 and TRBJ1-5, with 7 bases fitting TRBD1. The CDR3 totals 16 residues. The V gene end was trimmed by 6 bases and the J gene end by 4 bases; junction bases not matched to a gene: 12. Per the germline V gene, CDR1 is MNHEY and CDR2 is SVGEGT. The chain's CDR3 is CASSLYRGEGNQPQHF. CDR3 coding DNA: TGTGCCAGCAGCCTCTACAGGGGAGAGGGGAATCAGCCCCAGCATTTT.

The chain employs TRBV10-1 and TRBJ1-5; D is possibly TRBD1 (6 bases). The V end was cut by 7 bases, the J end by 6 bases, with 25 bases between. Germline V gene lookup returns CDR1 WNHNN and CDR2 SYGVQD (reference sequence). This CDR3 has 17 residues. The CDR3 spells CASTLPVGNRDSQPQHF. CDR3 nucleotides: TGCGCCAGCACTTTGCCGGTTGGGAACAGGGATAGTCAGCCCCAGCATTTT.

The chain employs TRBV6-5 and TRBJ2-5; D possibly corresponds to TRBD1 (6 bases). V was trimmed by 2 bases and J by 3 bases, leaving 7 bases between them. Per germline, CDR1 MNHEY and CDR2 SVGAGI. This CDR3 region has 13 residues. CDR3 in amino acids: CASSYRTEETQYF. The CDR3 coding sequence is TGTGCCAGCAGTTACAGGACAGAAGAGACCCAGTACTTC.

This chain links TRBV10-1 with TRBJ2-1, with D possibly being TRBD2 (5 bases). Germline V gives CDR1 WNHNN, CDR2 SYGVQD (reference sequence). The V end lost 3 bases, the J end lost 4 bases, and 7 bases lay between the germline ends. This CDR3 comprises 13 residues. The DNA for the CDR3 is TGCGCCAGCAGTGAAGGAGGATACAATGAGCAGTTCTTC. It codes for CASSEGGYNEQFF.

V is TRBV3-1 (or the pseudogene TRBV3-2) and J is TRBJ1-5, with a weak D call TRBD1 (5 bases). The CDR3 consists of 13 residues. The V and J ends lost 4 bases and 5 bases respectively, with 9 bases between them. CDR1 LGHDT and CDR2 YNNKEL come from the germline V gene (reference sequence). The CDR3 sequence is CASSRDSDQPQHF. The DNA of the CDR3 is TGTGCCAGCAGCCGAGACAGCGATCAGCCCCAGCATTTT.

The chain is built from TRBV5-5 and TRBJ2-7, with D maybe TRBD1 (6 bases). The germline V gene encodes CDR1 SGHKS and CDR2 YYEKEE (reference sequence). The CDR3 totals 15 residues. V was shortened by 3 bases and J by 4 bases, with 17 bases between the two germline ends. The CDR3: CASSWRGQRLYEQYF. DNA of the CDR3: TGTGCCAGCAGCTGGAGAGGACAGCGCTTATACGAGCAGTACTTC. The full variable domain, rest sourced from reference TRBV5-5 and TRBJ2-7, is DAGVTQSPTHLIKTRGQQVTLRCSPISGHKSVSWYQQVLGQGPQFIFQYYEKEERGRGNFPDRFSARQFPNYSSELNVNALLLGDSALYLCASSWRGQRLYEQYFGPGTRLTVT.

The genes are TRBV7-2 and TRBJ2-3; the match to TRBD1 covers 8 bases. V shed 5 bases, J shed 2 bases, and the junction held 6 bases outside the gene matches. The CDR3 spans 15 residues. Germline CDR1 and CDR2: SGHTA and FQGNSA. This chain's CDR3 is CASSPRTGSTDTQYF. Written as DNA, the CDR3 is TGTGCCAGCAGCCCGAGGACAGGGTCCACAGATACGCAGTATTTT.

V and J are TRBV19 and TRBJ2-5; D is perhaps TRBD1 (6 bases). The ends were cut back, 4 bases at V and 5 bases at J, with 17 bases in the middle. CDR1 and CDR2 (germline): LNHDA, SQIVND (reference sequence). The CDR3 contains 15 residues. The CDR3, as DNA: TGTGCCAGTAGTAACGGGTATAGGGGGACGGAGACCCAGTACTTC. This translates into CASSNGYRGTETQYF. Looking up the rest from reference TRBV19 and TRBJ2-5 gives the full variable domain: DGGITQSPKYLFRKEGQNVTLSCEQNLNHDAMYWYRQDPGQGLRLIYYSQIVNDFQKGDIAEGYSVSREKKESFPLTVTSAQKNPTAFYLCASSNGYRGTETQYFGPGTRLLVL.

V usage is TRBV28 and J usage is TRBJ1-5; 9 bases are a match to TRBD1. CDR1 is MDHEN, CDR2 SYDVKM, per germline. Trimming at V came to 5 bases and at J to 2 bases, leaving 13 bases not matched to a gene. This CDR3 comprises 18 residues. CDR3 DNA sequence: TGTGCCAGCAGTCCACCAAGATACAGGGGGCCGGGCAATCAGCCCCAGCATTTT. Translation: CASSPPRYRGPGNQPQHF.

This CDR3 is CASSLSGGTDTQYF. The CDR3 DNA is TGTGCCAGCAGCTTGTCCGGGGGCACAGATACGCAGTATTTT. The chain has TRBV5-6 and TRBJ2-3; maybe TRBD2 (5 bases). Germline lookup yields CDR1 SGHDT and CDR2 YYEEEE. With 1 base removed from V and 1 base from J, the gap between germline ends came to 7 bases. This CDR3 comprises 14 residues. Variable domain in full (rest from reference TRBV5-6 and TRBJ2-3): DAGVTQSPTHLIKTRGQQVTLRCSPKSGHDTVSWYQQALGQGPQFIFQYYEEEERQRGNFPDRFSGHQFPNYSSELNVNALLLGDSALYLCASSLSGGTDTQYFGPGTRLTVL.

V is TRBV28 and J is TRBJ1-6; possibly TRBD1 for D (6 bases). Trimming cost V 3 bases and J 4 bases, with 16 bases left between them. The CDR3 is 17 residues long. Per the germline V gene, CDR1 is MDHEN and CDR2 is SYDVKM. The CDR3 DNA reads TGTGCCAGCAGTTTTTTCGAGACAGGAGCGTATAATTCACCCCTCCACTTT. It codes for CASSFFETGAYNSPLHF. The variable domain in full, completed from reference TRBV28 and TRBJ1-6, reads DVKVTQSSRYLVKRTGEKVFLECVQDMDHENMFWYRQDPGLGLRLIYFSYDVKMKEKGDIPEGYSVSREKKERFSLILESASTNQTSMYLCASSFFETGAYNSPLHFGNGTRLTVT.

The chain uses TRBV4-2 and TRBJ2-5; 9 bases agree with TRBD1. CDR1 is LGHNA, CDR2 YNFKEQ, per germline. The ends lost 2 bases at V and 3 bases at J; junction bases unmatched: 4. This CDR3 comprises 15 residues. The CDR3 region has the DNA TGTGCCAGCAGCCAAAAAACAGGGGGCGAAGAGACCCAGTACTTC. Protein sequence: CASSQKTGGEETQYF.

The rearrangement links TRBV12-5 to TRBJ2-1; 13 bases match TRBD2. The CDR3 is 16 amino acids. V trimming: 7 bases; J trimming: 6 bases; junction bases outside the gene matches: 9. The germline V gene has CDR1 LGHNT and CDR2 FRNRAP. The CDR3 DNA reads TGTGCTAGTGCCACAACTAGCGGGAGGGGAATCAATGAGCAGTTCTTC. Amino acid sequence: CASATTSGRGINEQFF. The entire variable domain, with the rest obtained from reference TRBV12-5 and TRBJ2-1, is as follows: DARVTQTPRHKVTEMGQEVTMRCQPILGHNTVFWYRQTMMQGLELLAYFRNRAPLDDSGMPKDRFSAEMPDATLATLKIQPSEPRDSAVYFCASATTSGRGINEQFFGPGTRLTVL.

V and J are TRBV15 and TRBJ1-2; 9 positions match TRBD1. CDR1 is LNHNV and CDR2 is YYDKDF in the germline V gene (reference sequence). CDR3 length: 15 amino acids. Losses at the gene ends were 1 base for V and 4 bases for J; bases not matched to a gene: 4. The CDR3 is CATSRVDRGTYGYTF. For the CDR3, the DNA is TGTGCCACCAGCAGAGTGGACAGGGGAACCTATGGCTACACCTTC.

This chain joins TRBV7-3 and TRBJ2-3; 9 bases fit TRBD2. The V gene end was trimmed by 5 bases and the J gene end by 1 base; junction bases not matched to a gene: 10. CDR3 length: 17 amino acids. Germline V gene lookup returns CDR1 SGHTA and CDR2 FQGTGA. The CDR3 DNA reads TGTGCCAGCAGCCCCGTCCCGGGACTAGCTGGCACAGATACGCAGTATTTT. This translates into CASSPVPGLAGTDTQYF.

This CDR3 reads CASSQGGGRQETQYF. DNA for the CDR3: TGTGCCAGCAGCCAAGGCGGGGGGCGGCAAGAGACCCAGTACTTC. The chain links TRBV3-1 (or the pseudogene TRBV3-2) to TRBJ2-5, with 8 bases aligning to TRBD2. Per germline, CDR1 LGHDT and CDR2 YNNKEL (reference sequence). V dropped 1 base and J dropped 2; count of bases not matched to a gene: 3. The CDR3 extends over 15 amino acids.